The 26 T cell receptor beta chains below all came from one sample that was sequenced in a study of shared clonotypes between healthy human individuals. Sequencing used immunoSEQ multiplex PCR; TCRdb keeps in-frame clones, though not all of them. The table shows about 660,000 clones, with 74% occurring only once. Material for sequencing was memory CD4+ T cells sorted from blood. Subset reported: CD45RA-negative fraction. Every receptor here comes from a woman in her 30s in good health.

The chain carries TRBV29-1 and TRBJ2-1; perhaps TRBD2 as D (6 bases). V lost 6 bases to trimming and J lost 5 bases, with 20 bases between them. The germline V gene encodes CDR1 SQVTM and CDR2 ANQGSEA. The CDR3 is 15 amino acids. The CDR3 sequence is CSVPRETGDHNEQFF. The DNA of the CDR3 is TGCAGCGTGCCACGGGAGACGGGAGATCACAATGAGCAGTTCTTC.

CDR3 sequence (DNA): TGTGCCAGCAGTTTAACGGGAGTGAAAAAGACCCAGTACTTC. Translation: CASSLTGVKKTQYF. The chain employs TRBV28 and TRBJ2-5; TRBD2 is a possible D gene (6 bases). Germline assignment: CDR1 MDHEN and CDR2 SYDVKM. This CDR3 spans 14 amino acids. The V end was cut by 2 bases, the J end by 6 bases, with 13 bases between. The full variable domain, with the rest looked up from reference TRBV28 and TRBJ2-5, is DVKVTQSSRYLVKRTGEKVFLECVQDMDHENMFWYRQDPGLGLRLIYFSYDVKMKEKGDIPEGYSVSREKKERFSLILESASTNQTSMYLCASSLTGVKKTQYFGPGTRLLVL.

V is TRBV28 and J is TRBJ1-2; D remains unclear. Germline lookup yields CDR1 MDHEN and CDR2 SYDVKM. This CDR3 is built from 14 residues. The V end lost 4 bases, the J end lost 2 bases, and 11 bases lay between the germline ends. CDR3 loop: CASSSTGPNYGYTF. The CDR3 nucleotides read TGTGCCAGCAGTTCAACTGGGCCAAACTATGGCTACACCTTC.

The gene calls are TRBV29-1 and TRBJ2-1, with D hard to call. CDR3 length: 11 amino acids. Germline V CDR1 and CDR2: SQVTM, ANQGSEA. Trimming took 5 bases from V and 6 from J, leaving 8 bases between them. CDR3 nucleotide sequence: TGCAGCGTTAGGCTAGGCAATGAGCAGTTCTTC. The encoded protein is CSVRLGNEQFF.

V gene TRBV28 combines with J gene TRBJ1-4, with 7 bases identical to TRBD1. This CDR3 is 14 amino acids long. Trimming took 7 bases from V and 8 from J; bases not matched to a gene: 10. Per germline, CDR1 MDHEN and CDR2 SYDVKM. CDR3 nucleotide sequence: TGTGCCAGCAAAGACGGAAACAGGGGCGAAAAACTGTTTTTT. Its protein is CASKDGNRGEKLFF.

The chain is built from TRBV7-9 and TRBJ2-3; 7 bases align to TRBD2. The trim removed 0 bases at V and 4 bases at J, leaving 4 bases unmatched. The CDR3 consists of 15 residues. In germline, CDR1 is SEHNR, CDR2 FQNEAQ (reference sequence). CDR3 coding DNA: TGTGCCAGCAGCTTAGCGGGAGGGGTTCCAGATACGCAGTATTTT. It codes for CASSLAGGVPDTQYF.

The gene calls are TRBV27 and TRBJ1-2; TRBD1 aligns across 8 bases. From germline, CDR1 is MNHEY and CDR2 SMNVEV (reference sequence). This CDR3 region has 17 residues. V lost 4 bases, J lost 4 bases, and 14 bases stayed unmatched. The CDR3 DNA reads TGTGCCAGCAGTTCGACCACTTGGACAGGGCCGATCTATGGCTACACCTTC. Translating it yields CASSSTTWTGPIYGYTF.

The rearrangement joins TRBV6-1 to TRBJ2-1; no firm D call. The germline CDR1 and CDR2 sequences are MNHNS and SASEGT. V lost 6 bases to trimming and J lost 0 bases, with 12 bases between them. The CDR3 extends over 15 amino acids. The CDR3 protein is CASRFQPVSYNEQFF. CDR3 in DNA: TGTGCCAGCAGATTTCAGCCAGTCTCCTACAATGAGCAGTTCTTC.

This clone was seen ten or more times. The chain has TRBV5-3 and TRBJ2-7; 9 positions agree with TRBD2. TRBV5-3 belongs to the ORF category, with a function that is uncertain. The CDR3 sequence is 13 residues long. J lost 4 bases, V lost 1 base, and 0 bases had no gene match. The CDR3 region is CARSLLAGYEQYF. As DNA, the CDR3 is TGTGCCAGAAGCTTGCTAGCGGGATACGAGCAGTACTTC.

There are a few counts of this clone. The chain employs TRBV11-2 and TRBJ2-5; D call uncertain. Germline lookup yields CDR1 SGHAT and CDR2 FQNNGV. The CDR3 is made up of 15 amino acids. V was trimmed by 2 bases and J by 2 bases, leaving 12 bases between them. The CDR3 DNA reads TGTGCCAGCAGCTTAATGACTCTACAACAAGAGACCCAGTACTTC. Residues: CASSLMTLQQETQYF.

The J gene is TRBJ1-1, the V gene TRBV10-2; TRBD1 matches 8 bases. The CDR3 sequence is 14 residues long. CDR1 is WSHSY and CDR2 is SAAADI in the germline V gene. After removal of 6 bases from V and 11 bases from J, the junction contained 14 bases not matched to a gene. The CDR3 DNA reads as TGCGCCAGCAGGGACGGACAGGGAAGACCTGGGGCTTTCTTT. This gives the protein CASRDGQGRPGAFF.

This clone was counted a single time. The chain is built from TRBV11-3 and TRBJ2-7; D not certain. The length of the CDR3 is 13 residues. The germline gives CDR1 SGHNT, CDR2 YENEEA. Trimming stripped 1 base from V and 6 bases from J, with 10 bases between. The CDR3 is CASSLGHNREQYF. In nucleotides, the CDR3 is TGTGCCAGCAGCTTAGGTCACAACCGCGAGCAGTACTTC.

This rearrangement joins TRBV28 to TRBJ2-7, with 7 bases matching TRBD1. Looked up from germline, CDR1 is MDHEN and CDR2 is SYDVKM. The junction had 8 bases not matched to a gene; V was cut back by 6 bases and J by 3 bases. CDR3 size: 14 residues. CDR3 sequence (DNA): TGTGCCAGCAGGCGAGGACAGGCCCGCTACGAGCAGTACTTC. Encoded protein: CASRRGQARYEQYF.

The chain is built from TRBV7-2 and TRBJ2-1; unclear D gene. There are 16 residues in the CDR3. Germline loops: CDR1 SGHTA, CDR2 FQGNSA. V lost 0 bases, J lost 2 bases, and 11 bases lay in between. CDR3 residues: CASSLARTYPYNEQFF. CDR3 DNA: TGTGCCAGCAGCTTAGCCCGAACCTACCCCTACAATGAGCAGTTCTTC.

This clone was picked up a small number of times. This sequence joins TRBV2 and TRBJ2-5, with D perhaps TRBD1 or TRBD2 (5 bases each). The germline gives CDR1 SNHLY, CDR2 FYNNEI. The CDR3 sequence is 15 residues long. V was shortened by 5 bases and J by 4 bases, with 17 bases between the two germline ends. Here the CDR3 DNA reads TGTGCCAGCAGTCGTACCGGGGCCCAGGGAGAGACCCAGTACTTC. The encoded protein is CASSRTGAQGETQYF.

This clone has just one count. The CDR3 spells CSALLYQPQHF. CDR3 nucleotides: TGCAGTGCGCTTCTCTATCAGCCCCAGCATTTT. V usage is TRBV20-1 and J usage is TRBJ1-5; D remains unclear. Trimming stripped 6 bases from V and 5 bases from J, with 8 bases between. The germline CDR1 and CDR2 sequences are DFQATT and SNEGSKA (reference sequence). The CDR3 is 11 amino acids.

This chain links TRBV18 with TRBJ1-2; a weak D match, TRBD1 (5 bases). The CDR3 runs to 15 residues. The germline V and J ends were trimmed by 3 bases and 8 bases, with 19 bases remaining between them. Germline V gene sequence: CDR1 KGHSH, CDR2 LQKENI. The CDR3 spells CASSPPEQAGFGYTF. The CDR3 coding sequence is TGTGCCAGCTCACCCCCCGAACAGGCGGGATTCGGCTACACCTTC.

As regards this clone: In the same sample, other DNA sequences code for this CDR3. The chain combines TRBV5-1 with TRBJ2-3; TRBD2 matches 10 bases. With V trimmed by 5 bases and J by 3 bases, 3 bases remained unmatched. The CDR3 has 14 amino acids. Germline V gene data show CDR1 as SGHRS and CDR2 as YFSETQ. The CDR3 loop is CASSIAGGTDTQYF. Written as DNA, the CDR3 is TGCGCCAGCAGTATAGCGGGAGGAACAGATACGCAGTATTTT.

The genes are TRBV7-9 and TRBJ1-1; D gene unclear. CDR1 is SEHNR, CDR2 FQNEAQ, per germline (reference sequence). CDR3 length: 12 residues. V was trimmed by 5 bases and J by 6 bases, leaving 10 bases between them. CDR3 loop: CASSGEASEAFF. DNA for the CDR3: TGTGCCAGCAGCGGGGAGGCTTCTGAAGCTTTCTTT.

V gene TRBV28 combines with J gene TRBJ2-5, with TRBD2 matching 8 bases. The closer fit of TRBJ2-7 to the DNA end suggests the J call may be wrong. The CDR3 consists of 15 residues. Germline loops: CDR1 MDHEN, CDR2 SYDVKM. This CDR3 reads CASSPHAGTRSEQYF. The CDR3 bases are TGTGCCAGCAGTCCACATGCCGGGACTAGGAGCGAGCAGTACTTC.

This clone showed up many times. The chain is built from TRBV7-8 and TRBJ2-7; TRBD2 might be the D (5 bases). CDR3 size: 15 residues. Between the trimmed V and J ends, which lost 1 base and 0 bases, there was a span of 10 bases. Germline-derived CDR1 and CDR2 are SGHVS and FQNEAQ. The CDR3 nucleotides are TGTGCCAGCAGCTTAGAGCGAGGGAGCTCCTACGAGCAGTACTTC. Residues: CASSLERGSSYEQYF.

This clone was seen only a few times. This chain connects TRBV5-1 to TRBJ1-4; 7 bases map to TRBD1. The CDR3 consists of 16 residues. From germline, CDR1 is SGHRS and CDR2 YFSETQ. Losses at the gene ends were 4 bases for V and 0 bases for J; bases not matched to a gene: 6. DNA for the CDR3: TGCGCCAGCAGCATACAGGGGCACTCAACTAATGAAAAACTGTTTTTT. This codes for CASSIQGHSTNEKLFF.

The V call is TRBV5-1, the J call TRBJ2-5; D is ambiguous. Trimming shortened V by 3 bases and J by 5 bases, and 20 bases separated the two germline ends. CDR3 length: 16 residues. Germline lookup yields CDR1 SGHRS and CDR2 YFSETQ. CDR3 in amino acids: CASSSDPNPRRETQYF. CDR3 sequence (DNA): TGCGCCAGCAGCTCCGACCCAAACCCCAGGCGGGAGACCCAGTACTTC.

The chain combines TRBV29-1 with TRBJ2-1, with 8 bases that match TRBD2. The length of the CDR3 is 14 residues. Trimming took 6 bases from V and 2 from J; bases not matched to a gene: 6. In germline, CDR1 is SQVTM, CDR2 ANQGSEA. CDR3 protein: CSVRTGLAYNEQFF. CDR3 DNA: TGCAGCGTCCGAACGGGACTAGCCTACAATGAGCAGTTCTTC.

This clone was found once. The chain combines TRBV11-2 with TRBJ2-5; perhaps TRBD2 as D (6 bases). The germline V gene has CDR1 SGHAT and CDR2 FQNNGV. The CDR3 loop spans 14 amino acids. Trimming took 1 base from V and 5 from J, leaving 11 bases between them. The CDR3 protein is CASSLVAEGETQYF. As DNA, the CDR3 is TGTGCCAGCAGCTTAGTAGCGGAGGGGGAGACCCAGTACTTC. Based on the CDR3 plus reference TRBV11-2 and TRBJ2-5, the full variable domain is EAGVAQSPRYKIIEKRQSVAFWCNPISGHATLYWYQQILGQGPKLLIQFQNNGVVDDSQLPKDRFSAERLKGVDSTLKIQPAKLEDSAVYLCASSLVAEGETQYFGPGTRLLVL.

This chain uses TRBV28 with TRBJ1-1; 7 nucleotides line up with TRBD1. The CDR3 length is 15 residues. Unmatched junction bases numbered 8, after V lost 6 bases and J lost 1 base. Looked up from germline, CDR1 is MDHEN and CDR2 is SYDVKM. The chain's CDR3 is CASRAPTGTNTEAFF. For the CDR3, the DNA is TGTGCCAGCAGAGCTCCGACAGGGACGAACACTGAAGCTTTCTTT.